Shown below are 3 T cell receptor beta chains from a single sample sequenced in a study of neurological immune-mediated disorders. TCRdb ran MiXCR on the 5' RACE reads and lists one entry per CDR3 protein. The sample has about 52,000 distinct CDR3 sequences, around 4% seen once. Specimen: PBMCs. These receptors came from a man aged 60-69 years with multiple sclerosis.

Many counts were recorded for this clonotype. The rearrangement uses TRBV7-2 and TRBJ2-2, with TRBD2 identical over 12 bases. The CDR3 spans 14 residues. Germline trimming cut 6 bases from V and 6 bases from J; bases unmatched to any gene: 2. The germline gives CDR1 SGHTA, CDR2 FQGNSA. CDR3 bases: TGTGCCAGCAGACTAGCGGGGGGTGCCGGGGAGCTGTTTTTT. This encodes CASRLAGGAGELFF.

This clonotype appeared many times. CDR3 nucleotides: TGTGCCAGCACCCGGTCCTGGGGCGGGAACACCGGGGAGCTGTTTTTT. Translated, it gives CASTRSWGGNTGELFF. V and J are TRBV11-2 and TRBJ2-2; possibly TRBD1 for D (5 bases). V was trimmed by 7 bases and J by 1 base, leaving 16 bases between them. From germline, CDR1 is SGHAT and CDR2 FQNNGV. The CDR3 spans 16 residues.

This clonotype has at least ten counts. CDR3 sequence (DNA): TGCAGTGCTGATATGGTAGGACTAGCCGTTTTCAATGAGCAGTTCTTC. Protein sequence: CSADMVGLAVFNEQFF. This chain uses TRBV20-1 with TRBJ2-1; 8 bases fit TRBD2. Germline V gene lookup returns CDR1 DFQATT and CDR2 SNEGSKA (reference sequence). The CDR3 covers 16 residues. The V and J ends lost 5 bases and 6 bases, in that order; junction bases with no gene match: 15.